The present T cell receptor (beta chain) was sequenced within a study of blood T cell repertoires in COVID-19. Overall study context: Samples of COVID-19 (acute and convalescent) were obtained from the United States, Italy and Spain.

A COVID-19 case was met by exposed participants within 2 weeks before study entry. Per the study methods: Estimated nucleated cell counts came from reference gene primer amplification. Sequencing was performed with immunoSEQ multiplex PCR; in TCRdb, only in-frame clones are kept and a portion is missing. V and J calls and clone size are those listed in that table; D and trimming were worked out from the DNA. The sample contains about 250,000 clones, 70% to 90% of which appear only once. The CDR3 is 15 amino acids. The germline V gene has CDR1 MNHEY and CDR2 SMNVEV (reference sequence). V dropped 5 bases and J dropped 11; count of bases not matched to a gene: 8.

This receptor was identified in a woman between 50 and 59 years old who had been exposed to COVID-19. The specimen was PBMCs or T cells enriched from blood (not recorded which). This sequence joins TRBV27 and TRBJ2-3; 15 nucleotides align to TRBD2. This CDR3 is CASSLGLAGGPRQYF. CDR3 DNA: TGTGCCAGCAGTCTCGGACTAGCGGGGGGGCCGAGGCAGTATTTT.